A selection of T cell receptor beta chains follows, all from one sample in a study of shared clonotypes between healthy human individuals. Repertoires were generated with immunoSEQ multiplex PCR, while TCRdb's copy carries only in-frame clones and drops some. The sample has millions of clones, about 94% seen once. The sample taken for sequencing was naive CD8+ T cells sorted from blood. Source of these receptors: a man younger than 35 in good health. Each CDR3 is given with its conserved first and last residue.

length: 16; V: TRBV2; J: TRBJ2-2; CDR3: CASSDKGQGITGELFF
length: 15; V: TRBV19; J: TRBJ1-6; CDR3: CASKDRSSYNSPLHF
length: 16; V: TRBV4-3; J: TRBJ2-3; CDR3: CASSQDWLAETDTQYF
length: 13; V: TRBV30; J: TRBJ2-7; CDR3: CAWSDTNSYEQYF
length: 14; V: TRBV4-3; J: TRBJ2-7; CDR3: CASAVGQGEYEQYF
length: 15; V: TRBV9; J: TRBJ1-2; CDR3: CASSHMGGANYGYTF
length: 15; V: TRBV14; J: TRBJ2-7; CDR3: CASSPFRAPDYEQYF
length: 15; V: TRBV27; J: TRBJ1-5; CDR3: CASSPIPRGDQPQHF
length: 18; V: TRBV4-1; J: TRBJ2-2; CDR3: CASSHLFLAGGNTGELFF
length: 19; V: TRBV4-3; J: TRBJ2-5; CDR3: CASSQEVMWSGRATETQYF
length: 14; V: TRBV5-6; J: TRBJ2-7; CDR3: CASSFASGTYEQYF
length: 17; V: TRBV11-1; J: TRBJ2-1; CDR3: CASSLPSGLAGTNEQFF
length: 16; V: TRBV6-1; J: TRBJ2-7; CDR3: CASSEALILDSYEQYF
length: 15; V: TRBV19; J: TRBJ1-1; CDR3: CASSRDRMADTEAFF
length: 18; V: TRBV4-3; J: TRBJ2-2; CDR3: CASSLTPEADTFTGELFF
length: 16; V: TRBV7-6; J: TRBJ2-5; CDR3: CASSFLGAGLQETQYF
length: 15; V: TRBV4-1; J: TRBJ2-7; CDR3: CASSQDPGRGYEQYF
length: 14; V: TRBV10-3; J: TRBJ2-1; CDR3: CAISGLAGFNEQFF
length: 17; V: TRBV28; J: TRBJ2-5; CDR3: CASRSTRTSRFQETQYF
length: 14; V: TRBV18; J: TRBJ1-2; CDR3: CASSPTGQGAGYTF
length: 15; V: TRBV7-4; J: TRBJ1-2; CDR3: CASSPRTDKNYGYTF
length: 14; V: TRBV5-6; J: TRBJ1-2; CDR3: CASSLGGQNYGYTF
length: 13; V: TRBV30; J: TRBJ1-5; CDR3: CAWSDTGHQPQHF
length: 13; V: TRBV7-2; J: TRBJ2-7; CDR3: CASSVGTPYEQYF
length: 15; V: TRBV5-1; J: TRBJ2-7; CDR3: CASSSPGTGYYEQYF
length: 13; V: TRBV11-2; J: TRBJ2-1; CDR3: CASSLADYNEQFF
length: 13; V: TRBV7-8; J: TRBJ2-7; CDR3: CASSLHRDYEQYF
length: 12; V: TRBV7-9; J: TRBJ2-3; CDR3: CASSISTDTQYF
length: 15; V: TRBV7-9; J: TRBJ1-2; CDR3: CASSLAEGTNYGYTF
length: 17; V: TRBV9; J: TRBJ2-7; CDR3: CASSVEGLAGAPYEQYF
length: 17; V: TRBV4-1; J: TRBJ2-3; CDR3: CASSPFGGQGLTDTQYF
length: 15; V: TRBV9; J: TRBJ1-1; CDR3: CASSELQGMNTEAFF
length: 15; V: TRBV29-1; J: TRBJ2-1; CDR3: CSVEGQGASYNEQFF
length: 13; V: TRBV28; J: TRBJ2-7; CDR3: CATITGGMNEQYF
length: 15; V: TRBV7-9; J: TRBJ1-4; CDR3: CASSLRADPDEKLFF
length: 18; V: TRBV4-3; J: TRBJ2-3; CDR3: CASSQDPGLAATQDTQYF
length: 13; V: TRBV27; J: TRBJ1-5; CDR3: CASSFGYGQPQHF
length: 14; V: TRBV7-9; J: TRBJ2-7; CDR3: CASSLIGPSYEQYF
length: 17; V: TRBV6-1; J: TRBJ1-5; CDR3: CASSEMPALGSNQPQHF
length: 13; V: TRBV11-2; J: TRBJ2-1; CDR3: CASSLVSSEKQFF
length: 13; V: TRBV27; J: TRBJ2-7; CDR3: CASRPGTFYEQYF
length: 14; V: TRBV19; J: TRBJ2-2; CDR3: CASNRVADTGELFF
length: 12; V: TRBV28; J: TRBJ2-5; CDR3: CSCAGSWETQYF
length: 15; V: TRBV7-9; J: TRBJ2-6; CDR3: CASSGEISGANVLTF
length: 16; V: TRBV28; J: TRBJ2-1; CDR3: CASSPRQGAKNNEQFF
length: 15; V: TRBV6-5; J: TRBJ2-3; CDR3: CASRAHSGIPDTQYF
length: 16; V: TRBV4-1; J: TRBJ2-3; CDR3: CASSQVLAGVRDTQYF
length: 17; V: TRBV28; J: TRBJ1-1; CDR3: CASSPGTGETLNTEAFF
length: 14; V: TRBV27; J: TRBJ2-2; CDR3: CASRFGWGNGELFF
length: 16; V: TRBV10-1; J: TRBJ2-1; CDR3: CASSEFSGGALNEQFF